This T cell receptor (beta chain) was captured in a study of human T cells and chemical hapten exposure. Study context: Patients were mainly female, each with alopecia areata, totalis or universalis.

Per the original methods: A per-sample median of about 100,000 TCRs was observed, with counts ranging from roughly 20,000 to 700,000. One entry per CDR3 protein results from TCRdb running MiXCR on the RACE reads. TCRdb, not the authors, supplied the V and J calls. The table records tens of thousands of distinct CDR3 sequences, less than 15% of them present only once. Time point described: pre-sensitization, week 0. Noted treatment: therapeutic diphenylcyclopropenone sensitization with weekly scalp DPC. The authors extracted total RNA from unfractionated whole blood. For this clonotype: The antigen remains unidentified.

The CDR3 runs to 15 residues. After removal of 2 bases from V and 5 bases from J, the junction contained 9 bases not matched to a gene. CDR1 and CDR2 (germline): MDHEN, SYDVKM. Study-wide results and caveats: Counts of TCRs above 1 in 1000 frequency stayed unchanged with DPC sensitization. Expanded TCRs showed more large CDR3 clusters than pre-sensitization or healthy control sets.

This specimen consisted of whole blood, obtained in connection with sensitization to the hapten diphenylcyclopropenone (DPC). The chain couples TRBV28 to TRBJ2-7, with 7 bases matching TRBD1. The clonotype was recovered from a middle-aged woman with alopecia areata. Some clones in this sample may be carry-over from other donors' samples. Written as DNA, the CDR3 is TGTGCCAGCAGTTTAACTTTCGAGGGGGCCCACGAGCAGTACTTC. Protein product: CASSLTFEGAHEQYF.